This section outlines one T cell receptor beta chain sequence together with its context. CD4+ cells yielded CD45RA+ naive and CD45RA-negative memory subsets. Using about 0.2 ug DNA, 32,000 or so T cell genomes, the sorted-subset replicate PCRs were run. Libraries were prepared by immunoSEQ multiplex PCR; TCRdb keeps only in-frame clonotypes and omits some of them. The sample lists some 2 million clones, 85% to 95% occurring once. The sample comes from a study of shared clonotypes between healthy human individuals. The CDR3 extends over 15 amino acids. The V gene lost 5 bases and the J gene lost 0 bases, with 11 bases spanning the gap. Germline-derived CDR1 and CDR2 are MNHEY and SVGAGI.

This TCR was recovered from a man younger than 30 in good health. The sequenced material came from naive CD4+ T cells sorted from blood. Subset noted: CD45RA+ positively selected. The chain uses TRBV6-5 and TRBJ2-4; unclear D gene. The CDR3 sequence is CASSRAAVAKNIQYF. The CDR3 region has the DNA TGTGCCAGCAGTCGGGCAGCCGTAGCCAAAAACATTCAGTACTTC.